This T cell receptor (beta chain) was recovered during a study of blood T cells in healthy people across ages. Together with a sample-barcoded 5' primer, a J-beta primer mix was included in a second PCR lasting roughly 6 to 12 cycles. TCRdb reprocessed the 5' RACE reads via MiXCR and lists one record per CDR3 protein. Of about 940,000 distinct CDR3 sequences listed, about 48% are singletons. Trimming pared 1 base from V and 10 bases from J, leaving 13 bases between. The CDR3 covers 13 residues. Germline CDR1 is LGHNA and CDR2 is YNFKEQ. The source material was blood. The J gene is TRBJ1-2, the V gene TRBV4-2, with D maybe TRBD1 (6 bases). This clonotype was obtained from a man in his thirties or forties in good health. DNA for the CDR3: TGTGCCAGCAGCCAAGCGGGGGGCGATGACTACACCTTC. It codes for CASSQAGGDDYTF.